Presented here are 22 T cell receptor beta chains from one specimen sequenced in a study of T cell repertoires in cytomegalovirus infection. These receptors' targets are unknown. A single record per CDR3 protein comes from TCRdb applying MiXCR to the reads. The table lists 700,000 to 950,000 distinct CDR3 sequences, approximately 29% of them singletons, with around 12% in the top ten. The sequences come from cultured CD8+ T cells from PBMCs, collected from culture after CMV antigen stimulation. The receptors shown here come from a human donor in good health (CMV status not recorded). Some clones in this sample may be carry-over from other donors' samples.

The chain joins TRBV6-1 to TRBJ2-2, with D possibly matching TRBD1 (6 bases). The CDR3 spans 13 residues. From germline, CDR1 is MNHNS and CDR2 SASEGT. The CDR3 sequence is CKTGWLDTGELFF. CDR3 in DNA: TGTAAAACAGGGTGGTTGGACACCGGGGAGCTGTTTTTT.

V usage is TRBV5-1 and J usage is TRBJ2-7, with D perhaps TRBD1 or TRBD2 (5 bases each). Germline V gives CDR1 SGHRS, CDR2 YFSETQ. With 3 bases removed from V and 3 bases from J, the gap between germline ends came to 16 bases. The CDR3 consists of 15 residues. The CDR3 here is CASSSREGPHYEQYF. Written as DNA, the CDR3 is TGCGCCAGCAGCTCCCGTGAGGGGCCTCACTACGAGCAGTACTTC.

The J gene is TRBJ1-1, the V gene TRBV5-1, with 12 bases fitting TRBD1. Germline V CDR1 and CDR2: SGHRS, YFSETQ. The CDR3 has 16 residues. V gave up 4 bases and J gave up 3 bases; unmatched junction bases: 7. As DNA, the CDR3 is TGCGCCAGCAGCACGGGACAGGGGGCGCGAGACACTGAAGCTTTCTTT. Translated: CASSTGQGARDTEAFF. Variable domain in full (rest from reference TRBV5-1 and TRBJ1-1): KAGVTQTPRYLIKTRGQQVTLSCSPISGHRSVSWYQQTPGQGLQFLFEYFSETQRNKGNFPGRFSGRQFSNSRSEMNVSTLELGDSALYLCASSTGQGARDTEAFFGQGTRLTVV.

In its sample, this clonotype was seen a few times. The chain uses TRBV12-3 or TRBV12-4 and TRBJ2-5; 8 positions match TRBD2. V was clipped by 6 bases and J by 5 bases; unmatched bases: 17. This CDR3 has 17 residues. In DNA, the CDR3 is TGTGCCAGCAGCAGCGGGGGCGGGGGCTTCTCAAAGGAGACCCAGTACTTC. Protein: CASSSGGGGFSKETQYF.

This clonotype was seen repeatedly, ten times or more. This chain links TRBV7-2 with TRBJ2-3; 11 bases are a match to TRBD2. Trimming at V came to 5 bases and at J to 2 bases, leaving 15 bases not matched to a gene. CDR1 and CDR2 from the germline V gene are SGHTA and FQGNSA. The CDR3 covers 19 residues. CDR3 sequence reads: CASSTTSGGPHDATDTQYF. CDR3 nucleotides: TGTGCCAGCAGCACTACTAGCGGGGGACCCCACGATGCCACAGATACGCAGTATTTT. The full variable domain, with the rest looked up from reference TRBV7-2 and TRBJ2-3, is GAGVSQSPSNKVTEKGKDVELRCDPISGHTALYWYRQSLGQGLEFLIYFQGNSAPDKSGLPSDRFSAERTGGSVSTLTIQRTQQEDSAVYLCASSTTSGGPHDATDTQYFGPGTRLTVL.

This clonotype showed up just a few times. The chain recombines TRBV6-1 with TRBJ2-7, with D hard to call. This CDR3 contains 14 residues. With 7 bases removed from V and 0 bases from J, the gap between germline ends came to 13 bases. Germline CDR1 MNHNS, CDR2 SASEGT. The CDR3 region has the DNA TGTGCCAGCACTCCCGCAAGGGTCTCCTACGAGCAGTACGTC. Residues: CASTPARVSYEQYV.

This clonotype has more than one count but fewer than ten. This chain joins TRBV19 and TRBJ1-1; 7 bases align to TRBD1. CDR3 length equals 15 residues. The trim removed 8 bases at V and 2 bases at J, leaving 11 bases unmatched. Germline values: CDR1 LNHDA, CDR2 SQIVND (reference sequence). This chain's CDR3 is CASRGRRGHNTEAFF. The CDR3 DNA reads as TGTGCCAGTCGAGGACGTAGGGGGCACAACACTGAAGCTTTCTTT.

This chain connects TRBV4-2 to TRBJ1-5, with D perhaps matching TRBD1 (5 bases). Germline V gene data show CDR1 as LGHNA and CDR2 as YNFKEQ. V was shortened by 1 base and J by 4 bases, with 11 bases between the two germline ends. The CDR3 has 15 residues. CDR3 in amino acids: CASSQGRGANQPQHF. The DNA of the CDR3 is TGTGCCAGCAGCCAAGGTCGAGGGGCTAATCAGCCCCAGCATTTT.

This clonotype has more than one count but fewer than ten. The chain uses TRBV6-5 and TRBJ1-1, with a weak D call TRBD1 (5 bases). Germline V gene sequence: CDR1 MNHEY, CDR2 SVGAGI. V lost 5 bases and J lost 0, with 16 bases in between. This CDR3 is built from 16 residues. The CDR3 DNA is TGTGCCAGCAGTCCATTCAGGAGGGGAATGAACACTGAAGCTTTCTTT. It translates to CASSPFRRGMNTEAFF.

As concerns this clonotype: This may be a read error, as it is one base from a much larger clone. This chain joins TRBV7-2 and TRBJ1-1; 7 bases agree with TRBD1. Germline-derived CDR1 and CDR2 are SGHTA and FQGNSA. V was pared by 5 bases and J by 1 base, with 16 bases of the junction left unmatched. The CDR3 has 18 residues. The CDR3 sequence is CASSPRQGLVVGNTEAFF. DNA for the CDR3: TGTGCCAGCAGCCCTAGACAGGGACTAGTGGTTGGGAACACTGAAGCTTTCTTT.

The chain is built from TRBV7-9 and TRBJ2-5; TRBD2 aligns across 9 bases. J lost 1 base, V lost 0 bases, and 6 bases had no gene match. The CDR3 contains 17 residues. The germline gives CDR1 SEHNR, CDR2 FQNEAQ (reference sequence). Written as DNA, the CDR3 is TGTGCCAGCAGCTTAGCTCCGAGCGGGGGGATCCAAGAGACCCAGTACTTC. Its protein product is CASSLAPSGGIQETQYF.

The gene calls are TRBV15 and TRBJ2-2, with D possibly TRBD1 on 5 matching bases. This CDR3 region has 15 residues. The V gene lost 3 bases and the J gene lost 4 bases, with 12 bases spanning the gap. From germline, CDR1 is LNHNV and CDR2 YYDKDF (reference sequence). CDR3 DNA: TGTGCCACCAGCAGTCCGACAGTCCCCACCGGGGAGCTGTTTTTT. Its translation is CATSSPTVPTGELFF.

The chain is built from TRBV10-3 and TRBJ1-3; 9 bases match TRBD1. The CDR3 runs 19 residues. Germline V CDR1 and CDR2: ENHRY, SYGVKD. With V trimmed by 4 bases and J by 8 bases, 21 bases remained unmatched. The CDR3 reads CAISGPGQGTVMEEDTIYF. CDR3 nucleotides: TGTGCCATCAGTGGACCGGGACAGGGAACGGTTATGGAAGAGGACACCATATATTTT.

Details on this clonotype: A read error may be the cause here, since a much bigger clone is one base away. The CDR3 carries no conserved terminal phenylalanine or tryptophan, so it likely arises from a read error. The chain has TRBV27 and TRBJ1-1; D unclear. The CDR3 extends over 12 amino acids. V lost 6 bases and J 3 bases, leaving 8 bases between the germline ends. CDR1 and CDR2 from the germline V gene are MNHEY and SMNVEV (reference sequence). CDR3 in amino acids: CASRAGDTEAFY. DNA for the CDR3: TGTGCCAGCAGGGCCGGGGACACTGAAGCTTTCTAT.

J is TRBJ2-1 and V is TRBV20-1; TRBD1 matches at 10 bases. V lost 1 base to trimming and J lost 4 bases; unmatched junction nucleotides: 4. Germline V CDR1 and CDR2: DFQATT, SNEGSKA (reference sequence). The CDR3 has 15 residues. The CDR3 sequence is CSARGLDRGYNEQFF. In DNA, the CDR3 is TGCAGTGCTAGAGGCCTGGACAGGGGGTACAATGAGCAGTTCTTC.

In its sample, this clonotype was seen a few times. The rearrangement links TRBV20-1 to TRBJ2-3; 7 positions match TRBD2. The CDR3 sequence is 16 residues long. Germline V CDR1 and CDR2: DFQATT, SNEGSKA (reference sequence). V gave up 0 bases and J gave up 2 bases; unmatched junction bases: 8. CDR3 in DNA: TGCAGTGCTAGAGATACCGGGGGGAGAACCACAGATACGCAGTATTTT. Encoded protein: CSARDTGGRTTDTQYF.

This clonotype turned up a few times. This chain links TRBV5-1 with TRBJ1-1; 8 bases are a match to TRBD1. The germline V gene encodes CDR1 SGHRS and CDR2 YFSETQ. Unmatched junction bases numbered 7, after V lost 5 bases and J lost 1 base. The CDR3 has 15 amino acids. CDR3 amino acids: CASRLTGTGNTEAFF. CDR3 in DNA: TGCGCCAGCAGGCTAACCGGGACAGGGAACACTGAAGCTTTCTTT.

This clonotype was observed a handful of times. This chain links TRBV27 with TRBJ2-7; no definite D call. This CDR3 comprises 13 residues. Trimming removed 3 bases at V and 0 bases at J, with 6 bases between. CDR1 MNHEY and CDR2 SMNVEV come from the germline V gene (reference sequence). DNA of the CDR3: TGTGCCAGCAGTTTGTCACCCTCCTACGAGCAGTACGTC. As protein: CASSLSPSYEQYV.

To note about this clonotype: This may be a read error, as it is one base from a much larger clone. This rearrangement joins TRBV2 to TRBJ1-5, with D unclear. This CDR3 has 14 residues. Trimming pared 3 bases from V and 3 bases from J, leaving 9 bases between. Germline V gene data show CDR1 as SNHLY and CDR2 as FYNNEI. CDR3 DNA: TGTGCCAGCAGTGATGGCCAGTTCAATCAGCCCCAGCATTTT. It yields the protein CASSDGQFNQPQHF.

This clonotype was counted ten times or more. V gene TRBV7-2 combines with J gene TRBJ1-4; 10 nucleotides align to TRBD1. CDR3 length: 15 amino acids. Trimming cost V 4 bases and J 6 bases; bases outside gene matches: 5. Germline V gene data show CDR1 as SGHTA and CDR2 as FQGNSA. The CDR3 region is CASSSRTGGYEKLFF. CDR3 in DNA: TGTGCCAGCAGCTCCCGGACAGGGGGTTATGAAAAACTGTTTTTT.

CDR3 nucleotides: TGTGCCACCAGCAGAGATCGGGGGAGTTTTGACACCGGGGAGCTGTTTTTT. Translation gives CATSRDRGSFDTGELFF. The rearrangement joins TRBV15 to TRBJ2-2; perhaps TRBD2 as D (6 bases). Germline lookup yields CDR1 LNHNV and CDR2 YYDKDF (reference sequence). This CDR3 region has 17 residues. The ends were cut back, 0 bases at V and 3 bases at J, with 14 bases in the middle. The complete variable domain, with remaining parts taken from reference TRBV15 and TRBJ2-2, reads DAMVIQNPRYQVTQFGKPVTLSCSQTLNHNVMYWYQQKSSQAPKLLFHYYDKDFNNEADTPDNFQSRRPNTSFCFLDIRSPGLGDTAMYLCATSRDRGSFDTGELFFGEGSRLTVL.

The genes are TRBV23-1 and TRBJ1-5, with 8 bases identical to TRBD1. TRBV23-1 is labeled an ORF, and its function is uncertain. Unmatched junction bases numbered 21, after V lost 7 bases and J lost 1 base. The length of the CDR3 is 20 residues. CDR3 in amino acids: CASILSGGQARGGSNQPQHF. CDR3 nucleotide sequence: TGCGCCAGCATCCTGTCTGGGGGACAGGCCCGTGGGGGGAGCAATCAGCCCCAGCATTTT.